The text below deals with one T cell receptor beta chain. Which antigen it targets is not known. The input lacks base qualities; no much larger clone sits a single base away. The time point label on this specimen signifies: baseline before first vaccination. Vaccinee samples came from UK trials COV001 and COV002, including a single-blind randomized controlled phase 2/3 trial of AZD1222 (ChAdOx1 nCoV-19) in healthy adults. For TCRbeta chain sequencing, PBMC samples from trial participants were taken at day 0 and at day 28 after the second dose. This entry is derived from a study of T cell responses to AZD1222 COVID-19 vaccine (dated by TCRdb to the early 2020s). Background on the whole study: AZD1222 recipients whose second dose came at about 4 weeks and those whose second dose came at about 12 weeks were combined into one group, since spike-specific TCR depth and breadth did not differ between the two schedules. TCR sequencing covered about 230 trial participants: 200 to 210 given two doses of AZD1222 and 26 given two doses of MenACWY control vaccine. Trial participants were enrolled by age into subgroups of 18-55, 56-69 and 70-plus years, and around 150, 28 and 57 TCR-sequenced participants, respectively, were included in these subgroups. General findings and caveats noted by the study authors: Participants were mostly white British, with more females than males. The authors suggested clonal diversity may have been underestimated. A significant rise in spike-specific TCR breadth and depth was observed after two AZD1222 doses relative to day 0 and relative to MenACWY recipients. Because no samples from the day 14 peak response were available, repertoires could be characterized only after the peak T cell response. In the small 56-69-year group, the increase in depth fell short of significance, most likely because of low power. CD4 TCRs associated with the vaccine covered the entire spike protein, and the dominant responses were in regions 160-218 and 743-854. Conclusions about previously exposed vaccinees are limited because only 5 or 6 AZD1222 recipients were SARS-CoV-2 seropositive at baseline. Reportedly, close to half of the unique spike-specific TCRs recognized epitopes lying outside the regions that are mutated in the B.1.351 and B.1.1.7 variants.

The germline V gene provides CDR1 SGHRS and CDR2 YFSETQ. V was cut back by 0 bases and J by 7 bases, leaving a gap of 16 bases between them. The CDR3 numbers 15 residues from cysteine through phenylalanine. Of the read, only the CDR3 DNA is kept; its 45 bases are in frame from base 1. The CDR3 regions of human TCRbeta chains were analyzed by immunosequencing. The paper's data handling went like this. Repertoire TCRs were checked for matches against a reference library of SARS-CoV-2-specific TCRs that had been generated using the MIRA antigen-specificity platform. Breadth was defined as the fraction of unique TCRs that were SARS-CoV-2-associated. Depth was defined as the fraction of total T cells that were SARS-CoV-2-associated. Using the MIRA data, every spike-specific TCR was mapped to the spike region that the TCR reacted to and assigned to either a CD4 or a CD8 class. Log10-transformed breadth and depth values were compared by one-way ANOVA with Sidak's multiple comparisons tests. Not all clones reach the TCRdb copy of this immuneACCESS table, which keeps in-frame sequences only. Checked studies attribute under half of the gap to unresolved V genes and leave the rest unexplained. D and trimming come from the DNA, and the V and J calls and clone size come from that table. A total of roughly 97,000 clones appear in this sample, around nine tenths of them only once. The leading ten clones occupy 7.5% of the sample.

The source material was peripheral blood, sampled on day 0 of AZD1222 vaccination. This TCR came from an adult in good health. The rearrangement combines TRBV5-1 with TRBJ1-2; 6 matching bases give a weak D call of TRBD1. The DNA sequence is TGCGCCAGCAGCTTGGCCTCTCAGGGGCAGGGTGGCTACACCTTC. This is translated as CASSLASQGQGGYTF.